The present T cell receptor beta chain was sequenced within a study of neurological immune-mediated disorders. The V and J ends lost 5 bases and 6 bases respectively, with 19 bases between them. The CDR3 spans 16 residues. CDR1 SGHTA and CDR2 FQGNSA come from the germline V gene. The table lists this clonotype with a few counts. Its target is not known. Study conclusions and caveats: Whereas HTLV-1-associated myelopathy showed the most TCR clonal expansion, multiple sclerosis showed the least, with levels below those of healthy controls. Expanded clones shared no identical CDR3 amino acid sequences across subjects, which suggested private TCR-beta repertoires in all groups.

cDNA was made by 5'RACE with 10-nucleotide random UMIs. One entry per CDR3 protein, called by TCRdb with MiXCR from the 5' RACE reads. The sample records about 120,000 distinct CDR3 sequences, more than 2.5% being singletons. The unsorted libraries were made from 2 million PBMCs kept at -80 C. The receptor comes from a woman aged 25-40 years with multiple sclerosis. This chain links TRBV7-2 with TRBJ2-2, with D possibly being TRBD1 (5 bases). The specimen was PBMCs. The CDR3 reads CASSARPQGAAGELFF. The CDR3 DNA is TGTGCCAGCAGCGCCCGTCCTCAAGGGGCCGCCGGGGAGCTGTTTTTT.